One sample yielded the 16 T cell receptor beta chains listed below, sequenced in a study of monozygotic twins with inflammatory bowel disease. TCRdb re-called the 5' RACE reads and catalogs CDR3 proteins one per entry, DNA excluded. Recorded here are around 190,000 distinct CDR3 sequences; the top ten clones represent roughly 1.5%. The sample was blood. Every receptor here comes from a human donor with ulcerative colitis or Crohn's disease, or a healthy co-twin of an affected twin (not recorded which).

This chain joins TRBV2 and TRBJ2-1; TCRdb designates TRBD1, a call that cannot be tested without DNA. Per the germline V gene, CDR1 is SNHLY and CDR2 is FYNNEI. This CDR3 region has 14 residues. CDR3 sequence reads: CASRDRGGYNEQFF. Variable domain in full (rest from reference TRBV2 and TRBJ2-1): EPEVTQTPSHQVTQMGQEVILRCVPISNHLYFYWYRQILGQKVEFLVSFYNNEISEKSEIFDDQFSVERPDGSNFTLKIRSTKLEDSAMYFCASRDRGGYNEQFFGPGTRLTVL.

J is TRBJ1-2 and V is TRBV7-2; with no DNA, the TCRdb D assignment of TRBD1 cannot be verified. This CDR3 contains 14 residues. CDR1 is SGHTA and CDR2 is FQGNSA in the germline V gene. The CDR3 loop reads CASSVVREWAGYTF.

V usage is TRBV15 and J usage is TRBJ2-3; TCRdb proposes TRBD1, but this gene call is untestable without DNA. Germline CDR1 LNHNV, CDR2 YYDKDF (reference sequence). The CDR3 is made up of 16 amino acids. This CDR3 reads CATSRTPGQGTDTQYF.

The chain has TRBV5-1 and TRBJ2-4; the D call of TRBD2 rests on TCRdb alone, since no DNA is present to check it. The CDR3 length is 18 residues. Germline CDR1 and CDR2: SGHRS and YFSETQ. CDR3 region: CASSLGTPGLVAKNIQYF.

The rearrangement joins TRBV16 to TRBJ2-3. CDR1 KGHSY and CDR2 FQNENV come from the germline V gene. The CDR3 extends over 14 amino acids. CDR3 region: CASSQRYGADTQYF.

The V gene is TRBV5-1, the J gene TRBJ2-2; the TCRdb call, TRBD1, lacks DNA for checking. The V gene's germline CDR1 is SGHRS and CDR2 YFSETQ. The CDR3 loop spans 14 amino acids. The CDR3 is CASSEGQYTGELFF.

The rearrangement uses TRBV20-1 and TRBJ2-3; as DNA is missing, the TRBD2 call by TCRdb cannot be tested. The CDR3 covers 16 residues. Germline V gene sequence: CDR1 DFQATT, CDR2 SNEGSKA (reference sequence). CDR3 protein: CSASRVVAGVTDTQYF.

CDR3 protein: CSARGLETQYF. The chain combines TRBV20-1 with TRBJ2-5; TCRdb picks TRBD1, but there is no DNA to check that call. The CDR3 contains 11 residues. From germline, CDR1 is DFQATT and CDR2 SNEGSKA (reference sequence).

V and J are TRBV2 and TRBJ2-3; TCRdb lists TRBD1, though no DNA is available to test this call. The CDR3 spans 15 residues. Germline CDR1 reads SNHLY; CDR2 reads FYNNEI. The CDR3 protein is CASSNPGLAADTQYF. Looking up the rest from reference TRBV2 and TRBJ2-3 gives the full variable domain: EPEVTQTPSHQVTQMGQEVILRCVPISNHLYFYWYRQILGQKVEFLVSFYNNEISEKSEIFDDQFSVERPDGSNFTLKIRSTKLEDSAMYFCASSNPGLAADTQYFGPGTRLTVL.

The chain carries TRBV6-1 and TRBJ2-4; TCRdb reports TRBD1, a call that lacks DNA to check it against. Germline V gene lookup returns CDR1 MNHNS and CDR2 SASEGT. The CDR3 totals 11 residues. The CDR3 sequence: CASNRGNIQYF.

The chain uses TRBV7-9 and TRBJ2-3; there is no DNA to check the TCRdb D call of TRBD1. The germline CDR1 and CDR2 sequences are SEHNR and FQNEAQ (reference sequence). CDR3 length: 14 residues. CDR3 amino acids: CASSLDYTGNMQYF.

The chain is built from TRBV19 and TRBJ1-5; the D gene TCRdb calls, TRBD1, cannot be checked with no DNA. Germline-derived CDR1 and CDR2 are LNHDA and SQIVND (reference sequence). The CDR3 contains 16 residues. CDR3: CASKPLDRHSNQPQHF.

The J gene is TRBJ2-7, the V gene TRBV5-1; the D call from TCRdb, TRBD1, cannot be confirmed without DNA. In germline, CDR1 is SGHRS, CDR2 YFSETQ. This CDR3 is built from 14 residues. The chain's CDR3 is CASKTSGERYEQYF.

The CDR3 is CASSPGQYATNEKLFF. The V and J genes are TRBV12-3 or TRBV12-4 and TRBJ1-4; without DNA, the TCRdb call of TRBD1 cannot be checked. The CDR3 extends over 16 amino acids.

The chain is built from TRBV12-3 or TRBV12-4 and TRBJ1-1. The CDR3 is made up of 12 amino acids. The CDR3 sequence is CASSPYTTEAFF.

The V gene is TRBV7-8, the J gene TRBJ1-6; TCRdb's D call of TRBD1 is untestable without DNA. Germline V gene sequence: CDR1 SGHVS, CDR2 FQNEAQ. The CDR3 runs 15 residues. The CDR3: CASSGGISFNSPLHF.